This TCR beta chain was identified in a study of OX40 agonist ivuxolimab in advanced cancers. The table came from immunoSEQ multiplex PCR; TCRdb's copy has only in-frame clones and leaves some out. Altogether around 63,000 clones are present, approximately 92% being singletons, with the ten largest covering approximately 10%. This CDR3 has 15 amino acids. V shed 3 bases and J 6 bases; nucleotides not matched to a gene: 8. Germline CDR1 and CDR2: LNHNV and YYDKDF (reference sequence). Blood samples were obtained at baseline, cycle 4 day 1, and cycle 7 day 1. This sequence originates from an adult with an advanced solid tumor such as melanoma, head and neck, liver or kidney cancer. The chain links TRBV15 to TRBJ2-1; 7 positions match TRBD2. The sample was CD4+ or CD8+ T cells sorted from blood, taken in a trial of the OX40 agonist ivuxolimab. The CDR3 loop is CATSSFFPGGNEQFF. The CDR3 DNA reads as TGTGCCACCAGCAGTTTCTTCCCGGGGGGCAATGAGCAGTTCTTC.